The TCR beta chain described here comes from a study of prognosis after radiotherapy for stage I lung cancer. As for the study in general: Non-small cell lung cancer patients were all deemed medically inoperable. The tumor was squamous cell carcinoma for 6 or 7 patients; for some eleven, it was adenocarcinoma.

Amplification of TCR beta CDR3 from genomic DNA used two-round multiplex PCR. Primers were specific to each TRBV and TRBJ gene in first-round PCR. TCRdb ran MiXCR on the multiplex PCR reads and lists one entry per CDR3 protein. The sample consists of around 13,000 distinct CDR3 sequences, 25% to 30% of them appearing once. This CDR3 region has 15 residues. Germline CDR1 is MNHEY and CDR2 is SMNVEV (reference sequence). V lost 7 bases to trimming and J lost 2 bases; unmatched junction nucleotides: 7. Sample collection consisted of roughly 5.9 milliliters of peripheral blood drawn at each of two time points. Broader study findings: There was a fall in unique TCR clone counts after stereotactic body radiation therapy, median 10,088 versus 6,861.

By share, this clonotype counts as medium-sized. Antigen: not known. The sample was PBMCs, taken before or after stereotactic body radiation therapy (not recorded which). The rearrangement links TRBV27 to TRBJ2-2; 7 bases agree with TRBD2. The clonotype originates from a donor at least 50 years old with non-small cell lung cancer. The CDR3 coding sequence is TGTGCCAGCATAGGGCTAGCGGTAAACACCGGGGAGCTGTTTTTT. This translates into CASIGLAVNTGELFF.